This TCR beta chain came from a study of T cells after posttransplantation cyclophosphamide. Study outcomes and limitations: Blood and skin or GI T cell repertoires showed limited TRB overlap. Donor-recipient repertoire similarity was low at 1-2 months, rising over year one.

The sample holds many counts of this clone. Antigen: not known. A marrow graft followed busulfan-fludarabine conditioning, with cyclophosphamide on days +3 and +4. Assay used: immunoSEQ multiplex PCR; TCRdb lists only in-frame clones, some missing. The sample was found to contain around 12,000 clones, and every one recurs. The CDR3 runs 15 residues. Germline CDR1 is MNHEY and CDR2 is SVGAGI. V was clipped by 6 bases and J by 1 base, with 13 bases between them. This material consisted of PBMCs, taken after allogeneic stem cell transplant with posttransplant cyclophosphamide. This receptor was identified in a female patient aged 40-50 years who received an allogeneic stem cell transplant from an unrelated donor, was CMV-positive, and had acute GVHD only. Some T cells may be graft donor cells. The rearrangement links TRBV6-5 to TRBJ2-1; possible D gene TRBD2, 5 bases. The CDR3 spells CASSPGVASYNEQFF. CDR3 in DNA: TGTGCCAGCAGCCCCGGGGTGGCGTCCTACAATGAGCAGTTCTTC.